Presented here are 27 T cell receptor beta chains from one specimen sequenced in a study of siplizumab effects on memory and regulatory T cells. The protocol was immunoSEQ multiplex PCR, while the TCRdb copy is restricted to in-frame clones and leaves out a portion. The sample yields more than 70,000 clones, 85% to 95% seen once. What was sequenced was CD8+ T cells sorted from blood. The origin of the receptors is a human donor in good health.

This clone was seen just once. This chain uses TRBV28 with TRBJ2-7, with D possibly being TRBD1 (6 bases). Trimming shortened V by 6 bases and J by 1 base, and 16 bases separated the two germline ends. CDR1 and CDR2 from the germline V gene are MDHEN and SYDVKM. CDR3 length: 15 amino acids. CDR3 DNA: TGTGCCAGCAGGTGGTTTGGGACACTGTCCTACGAGCAGTACTTC. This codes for CASRWFGTLSYEQYF. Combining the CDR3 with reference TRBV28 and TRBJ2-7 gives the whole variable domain DVKVTQSSRYLVKRTGEKVFLECVQDMDHENMFWYRQDPGLGLRLIYFSYDVKMKEKGDIPEGYSVSREKKERFSLILESASTNQTSMYLCASRWFGTLSYEQYFGPGTRLTVT.

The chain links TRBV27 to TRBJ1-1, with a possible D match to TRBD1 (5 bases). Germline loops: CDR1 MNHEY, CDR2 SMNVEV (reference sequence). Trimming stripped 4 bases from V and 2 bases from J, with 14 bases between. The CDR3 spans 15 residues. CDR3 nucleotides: TGTGCCAGCAGTTCGGGGCGTGGAATTAACACTGAAGCTTTCTTT. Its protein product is CASSSGRGINTEAFF.

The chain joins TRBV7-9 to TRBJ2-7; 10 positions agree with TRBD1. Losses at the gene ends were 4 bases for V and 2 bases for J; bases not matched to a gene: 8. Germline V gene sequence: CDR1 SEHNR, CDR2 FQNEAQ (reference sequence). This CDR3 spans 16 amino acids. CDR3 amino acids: CASSSSDRGPTYEQYF. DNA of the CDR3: TGTGCCAGCAGCTCCTCCGACAGGGGGCCAACCTACGAGCAGTACTTC.

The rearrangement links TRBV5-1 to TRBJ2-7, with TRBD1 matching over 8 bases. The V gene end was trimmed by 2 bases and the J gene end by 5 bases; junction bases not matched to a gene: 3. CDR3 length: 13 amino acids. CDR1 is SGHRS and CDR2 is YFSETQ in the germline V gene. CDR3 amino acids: CASSFGQGDEQYF. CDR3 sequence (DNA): TGCGCCAGCAGCTTTGGACAGGGCGACGAGCAGTACTTC.

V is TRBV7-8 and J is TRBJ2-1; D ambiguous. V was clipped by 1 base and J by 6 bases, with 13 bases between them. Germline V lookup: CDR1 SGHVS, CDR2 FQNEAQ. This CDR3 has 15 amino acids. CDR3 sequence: CASSLGVSAFNEQFF. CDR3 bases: TGTGCCAGCAGCTTAGGGGTGTCGGCTTTCAATGAGCAGTTCTTC. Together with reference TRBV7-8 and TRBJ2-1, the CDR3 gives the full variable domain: GAGVSQSPRYKVAKRGQDVALRCDPISGHVSLFWYQQALGQGPEFLTYFQNEAQLDKSGLPSDRFFAERPEGSVSTLKIQRTQQEDSAVYLCASSLGVSAFNEQFFGPGTRLTVL.

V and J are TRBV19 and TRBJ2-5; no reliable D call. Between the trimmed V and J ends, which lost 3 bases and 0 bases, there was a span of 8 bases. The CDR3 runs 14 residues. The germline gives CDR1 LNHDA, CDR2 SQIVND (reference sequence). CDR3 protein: CASSINGYQETQYF. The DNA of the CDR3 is TGTGCCAGTAGTATCAATGGGTACCAAGAGACCCAGTACTTC.

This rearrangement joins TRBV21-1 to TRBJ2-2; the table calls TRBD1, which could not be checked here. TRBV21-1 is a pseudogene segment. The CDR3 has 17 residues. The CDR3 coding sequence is TGTGCCAGCAGCAGGGGATCCGGGACATCGAACACCGGGGAGCTGTTTTTT. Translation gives CASSRGSGTSNTGELFF.

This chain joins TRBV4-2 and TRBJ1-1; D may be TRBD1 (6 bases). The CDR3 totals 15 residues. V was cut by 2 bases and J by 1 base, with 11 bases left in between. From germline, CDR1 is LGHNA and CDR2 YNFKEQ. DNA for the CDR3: TGTGCCAGCAGCCAAATAGGACAGAGGAACACTGAAGCTTTCTTT. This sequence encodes CASSQIGQRNTEAFF.

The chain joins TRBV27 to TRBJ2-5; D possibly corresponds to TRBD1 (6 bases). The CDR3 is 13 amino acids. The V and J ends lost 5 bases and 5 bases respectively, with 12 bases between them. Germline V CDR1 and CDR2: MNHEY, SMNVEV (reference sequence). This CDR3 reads CASSNRARETQYF. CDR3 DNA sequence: TGTGCCAGCAGTAACAGGGCCCGGGAGACCCAGTACTTC.

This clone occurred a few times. CDR3 DNA sequence: TGTGCCATCAGGTCCCCAGGGGGGATGAACACTGAAGCTTTCTTT. It translates to CAIRSPGGMNTEAFF. This chain connects TRBV10-3 to TRBJ1-1; 7 positions agree with TRBD1. V trimming: 6 bases; J trimming: 0 bases; junction bases outside the gene matches: 7. CDR3 length equals 15 residues. CDR1 and CDR2 from the germline V gene are ENHRY and SYGVKD.

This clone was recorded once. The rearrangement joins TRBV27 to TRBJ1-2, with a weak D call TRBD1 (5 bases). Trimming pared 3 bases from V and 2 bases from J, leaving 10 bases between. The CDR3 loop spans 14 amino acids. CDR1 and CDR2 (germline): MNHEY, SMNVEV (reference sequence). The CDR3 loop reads CASSFLPGNYGYTF. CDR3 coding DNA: TGTGCCAGCAGTTTTTTACCAGGGAACTATGGCTACACCTTC.

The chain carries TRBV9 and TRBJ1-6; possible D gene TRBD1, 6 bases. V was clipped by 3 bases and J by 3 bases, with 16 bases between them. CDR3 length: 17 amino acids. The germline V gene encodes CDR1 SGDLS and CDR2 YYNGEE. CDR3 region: CASSGALTGDYNSPLHF. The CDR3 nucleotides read TGTGCCAGCAGCGGGGCCCTGACAGGAGACTATAATTCACCCCTCCACTTT.

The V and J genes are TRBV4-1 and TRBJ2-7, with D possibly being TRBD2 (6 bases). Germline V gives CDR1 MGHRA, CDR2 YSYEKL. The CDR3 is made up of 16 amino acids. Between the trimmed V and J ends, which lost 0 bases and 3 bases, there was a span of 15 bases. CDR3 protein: CASSQEGTWASYEQYF. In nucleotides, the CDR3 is TGCGCCAGCAGCCAAGAGGGGACTTGGGCAAGCTACGAGCAGTACTTC.

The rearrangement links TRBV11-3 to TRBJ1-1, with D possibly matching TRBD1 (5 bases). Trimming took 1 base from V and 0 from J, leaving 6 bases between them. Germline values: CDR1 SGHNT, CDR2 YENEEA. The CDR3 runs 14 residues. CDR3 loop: CASSLAGVNTEAFF. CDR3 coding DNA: TGTGCCAGCAGCTTAGCGGGGGTGAACACTGAAGCTTTCTTT. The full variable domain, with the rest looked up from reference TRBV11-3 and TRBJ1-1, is EAGVVQSPRYKIIEKKQPVAFWCNPISGHNTLYWYLQNLGQGPELLIRYENEEAVDDSQLPKDRFSAERLKGVDSTLKIQPAELGDSAVYLCASSLAGVNTEAFFGQGTRLTVV.

In nucleotides, the CDR3 is TGTGCCACCCCGGTTAGGGGAAACACCATATATTTT. It translates to CATPVRGNTIYF. V usage is TRBV7-9 and J usage is TRBJ1-3; no reliable D call. The germline V gene encodes CDR1 SEHNR and CDR2 FQNEAQ (reference sequence). The CDR3 runs 12 residues. V gave up 10 bases and J gave up 4 bases, with 11 bases separating them.

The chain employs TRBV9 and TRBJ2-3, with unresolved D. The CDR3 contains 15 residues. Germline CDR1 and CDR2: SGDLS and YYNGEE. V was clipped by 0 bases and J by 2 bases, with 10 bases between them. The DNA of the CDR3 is TGTGCCAGCAGCGTAGAAGGGCATATCACAGATACGCAGTATTTT. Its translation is CASSVEGHITDTQYF. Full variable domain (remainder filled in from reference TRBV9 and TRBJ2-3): DSGVTQTPKHLITATGQRVTLRCSPRSGDLSVYWYQQSLDQGLQFLIQYYNGEERAKGNILERFSAQQFPDLHSELNLSSLELGDSALYFCASSVEGHITDTQYFGPGTRLTVL.

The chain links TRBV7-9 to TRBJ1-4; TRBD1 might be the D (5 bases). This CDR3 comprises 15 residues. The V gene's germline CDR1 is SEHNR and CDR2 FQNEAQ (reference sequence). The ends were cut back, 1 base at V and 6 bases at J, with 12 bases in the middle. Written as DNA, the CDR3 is TGTGCCAGCAGCTTAGTTTTAGGGGATTATGAAAAACTGTTTTTT. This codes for CASSLVLGDYEKLFF.

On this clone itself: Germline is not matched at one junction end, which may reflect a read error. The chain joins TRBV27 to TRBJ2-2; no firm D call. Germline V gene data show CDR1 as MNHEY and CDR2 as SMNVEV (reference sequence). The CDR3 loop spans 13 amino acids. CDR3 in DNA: TGTGCCAGCAATTTATGGGACACCGGGGAGCTGTTTTTT. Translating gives CASNLWDTGELFF.

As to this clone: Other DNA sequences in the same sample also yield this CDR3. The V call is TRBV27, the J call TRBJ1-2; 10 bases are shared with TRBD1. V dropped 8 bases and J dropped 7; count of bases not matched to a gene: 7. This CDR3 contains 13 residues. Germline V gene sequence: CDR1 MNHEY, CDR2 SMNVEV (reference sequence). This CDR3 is CASGRQGAVGYTF. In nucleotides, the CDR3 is TGTGCCAGCGGAAGACAGGGGGCGGTTGGCTACACCTTC.

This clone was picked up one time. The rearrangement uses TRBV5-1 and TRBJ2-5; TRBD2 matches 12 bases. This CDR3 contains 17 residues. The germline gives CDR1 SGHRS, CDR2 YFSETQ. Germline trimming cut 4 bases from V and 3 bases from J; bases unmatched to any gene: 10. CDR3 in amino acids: CASSKTRRLAGEETQYF. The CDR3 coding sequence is TGCGCCAGCAGCAAGACCCGCCGACTAGCGGGAGAAGAGACCCAGTACTTC.

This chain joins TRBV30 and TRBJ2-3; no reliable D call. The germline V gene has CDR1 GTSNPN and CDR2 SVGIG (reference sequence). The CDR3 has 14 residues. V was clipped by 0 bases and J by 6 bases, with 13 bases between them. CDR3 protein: CAWSVKLEWDTQYF. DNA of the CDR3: TGTGCCTGGAGTGTAAAGTTGGAGTGGGATACGCAGTATTTT.

The CDR3 DNA is TGTGCCAGCAGCGGACAGGGGTCCTACGAGCAGTACTTC. This gives the protein CASSGQGSYEQYF. The chain links TRBV5-6 to TRBJ2-7; 9 nucleotides agree with TRBD1. The V segment lost 4 bases and the J segment 1 base; nucleotides outside the gene matches: 0. The V gene's germline CDR1 is SGHDT and CDR2 YYEEEE. CDR3 size: 13 residues.

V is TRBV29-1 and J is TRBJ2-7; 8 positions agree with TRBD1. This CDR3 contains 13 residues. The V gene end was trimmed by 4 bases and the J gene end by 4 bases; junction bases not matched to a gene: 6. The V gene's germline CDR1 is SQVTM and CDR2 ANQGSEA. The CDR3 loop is CSVVLRTGYEQYF. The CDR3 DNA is TGCAGCGTTGTCCTGCGGACAGGGTACGAGCAGTACTTC.

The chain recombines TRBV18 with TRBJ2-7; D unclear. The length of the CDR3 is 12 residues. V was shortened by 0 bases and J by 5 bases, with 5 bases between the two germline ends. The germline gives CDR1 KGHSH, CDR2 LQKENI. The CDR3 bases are TGTGCCAGCTCACCACCGGGCCACGAGCAGTACTTC. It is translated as CASSPPGHEQYF.

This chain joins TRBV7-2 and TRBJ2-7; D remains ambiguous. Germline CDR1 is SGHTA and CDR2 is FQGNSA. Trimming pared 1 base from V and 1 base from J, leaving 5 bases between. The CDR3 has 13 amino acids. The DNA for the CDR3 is TGTGCCAGCAGCTTAGGGCGGTCCTACGAGCAGTACTTC. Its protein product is CASSLGRSYEQYF.

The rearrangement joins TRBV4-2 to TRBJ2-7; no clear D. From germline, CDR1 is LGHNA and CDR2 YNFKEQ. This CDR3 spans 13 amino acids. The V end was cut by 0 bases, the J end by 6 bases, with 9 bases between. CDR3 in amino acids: CASSQEAAREQYF. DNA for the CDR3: TGTGCCAGCAGCCAAGAGGCTGCCCGCGAGCAGTACTTC.

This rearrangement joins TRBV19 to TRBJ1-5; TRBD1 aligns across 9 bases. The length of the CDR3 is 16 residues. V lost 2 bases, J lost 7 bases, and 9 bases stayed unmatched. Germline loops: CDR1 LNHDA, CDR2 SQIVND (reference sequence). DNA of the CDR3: TGTGCCAGTAGTATAAACCGGGACAGGGTACGACAGCCCCAGCATTTT. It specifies CASSINRDRVRQPQHF. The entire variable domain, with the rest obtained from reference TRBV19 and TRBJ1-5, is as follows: DGGITQSPKYLFRKEGQNVTLSCEQNLNHDAMYWYRQDPGQGLRLIYYSQIVNDFQKGDIAEGYSVSREKKESFPLTVTSAQKNPTAFYLCASSINRDRVRQPQHFGDGTRLSIL.